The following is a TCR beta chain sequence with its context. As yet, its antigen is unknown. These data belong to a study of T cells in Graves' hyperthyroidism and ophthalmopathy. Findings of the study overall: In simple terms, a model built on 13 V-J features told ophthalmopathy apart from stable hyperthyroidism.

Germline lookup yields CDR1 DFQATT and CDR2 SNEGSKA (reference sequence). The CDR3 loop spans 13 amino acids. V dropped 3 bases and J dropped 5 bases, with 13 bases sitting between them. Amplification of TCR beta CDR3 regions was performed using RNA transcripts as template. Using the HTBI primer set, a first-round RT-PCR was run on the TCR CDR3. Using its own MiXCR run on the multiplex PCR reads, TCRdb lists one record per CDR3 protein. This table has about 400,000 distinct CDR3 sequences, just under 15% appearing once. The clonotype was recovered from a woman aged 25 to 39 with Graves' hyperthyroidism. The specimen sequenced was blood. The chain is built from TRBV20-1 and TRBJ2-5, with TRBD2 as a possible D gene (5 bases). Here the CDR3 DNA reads TGCAGTGCTAGTTACCGGGAAGGGGAGACCCAGTACTTC. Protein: CSASYREGETQYF.